This TCR beta chain was profiled in a study of cytomegalovirus exposure and HLA in healthy donors. About the research overall: Inside one of the first data releases sat around 77 million unique TCRs taken from HLA-typed donors. The study's findings and limits: Rarity held for most TCR sequences, but there were some public TCRs that occurred in many donors. Exclusion applied to some V segments, including TRBV6-2 and TRBV6-3, as they were indistinguishable.

The PCR made use of 60 Vbeta and 13 Jbeta primers. Profiling relied on immunoSEQ multiplex PCR, and the TCRdb table lists in-frame clones only, not all of them. The table has fewer than 150,000 clones, roughly 80% seen once. Concerning this clone itself: Its cognate antigen is unknown. Distinct nucleotide sequences in the sample also encode this CDR3.

Germline-derived CDR1 and CDR2 are MNHNY and SVGAGI (reference sequence). The CDR3 loop spans 15 amino acids. J gave up 4 bases and V 2 bases, and 6 bases lay outside the gene matches. The sample comprised PBMCs. The genes are TRBV6-6 and TRBJ1-1, with TRBD1 identical over 8 bases. This sequence originates from a female donor in good health and CMV-seropositive. The CDR3 DNA sequence: TGTGCCAGCAGTTACCCCGGACAGGGAGGCACTGAAGCTTTCTTT. Protein: CASSYPGQGGTEAFF.